This record concerns one T cell receptor (beta chain) sequence. Its antigen is not known. The sample comes from a study of shared clonotypes between healthy human individuals. Study-level background: Researchers drew samples from a couple of women and a few men aged 18 to 49.

Replicate PCRs for unsorted PBMC used approximately 320 ng DNA (around 30,000 T cell genomes). Using immunoSEQ multiplex PCR, the repertoire was profiled, and TCRdb retains in-frame clones only, with some absent. The top ten hold 12% of the sample, which has about 480,000 clones, almost 80% seen once. Those who donated were healthy HIV-negative adults, with no recent acute infections or vaccinations reported. Overall study results and limits: Sample collection involved blood only; tissue repertoires are likely different.

This clonotype originated in a woman between 40 and 50 years old in good health. Some clones in this sample may be carry-over from other donors' samples. Sequencing was carried out using PBMCs.

In nucleotides, the CDR3 is TGTGCCAGCAGTGACCGGGAGACCCAGTACTTC. It encodes CASSDRETQYF. V gene TRBV2 combines with J gene TRBJ2-5; D remains ambiguous. From germline, CDR1 is SNHLY and CDR2 FYNNEI. The V end lost 3 bases, the J end lost 5 bases, and 4 bases lay between the germline ends. The CDR3 length is 11 residues. Full variable domain (missing parts from reference TRBV2 and TRBJ2-5): EPEVTQTPSHQVTQMGQEVILRCVPISNHLYFYWYRQILGQKVEFLVSFYNNEISEKSEIFDDQFSVERPDGSNFTLKIRSTKLEDSAMYFCASSDRETQYFGPGTRLLVL.